Shown below are 11 T cell receptor beta chains from a single sample sequenced in a study of T-cell reconstitution after alpha-beta-depleted transplantation in children. Preparation of the TCRbeta library used unique molecular identifiers. Via MiXCR, TCRdb re-called the PCR reads, giving one row per CDR3 protein. This repertoire shows roughly 200,000 distinct CDR3 sequences, approximately 9.5% found once; its top ten account for less than 8%. The sample consisted of PBMCs from the stem cell graft donor, taken from the stem cell graft. These receptors all stem from a human donor who donated a stem cell graft to a child with acute lymphoblastic leukemia.

This clonotype showed up many times. This rearrangement joins TRBV20-1 to TRBJ2-2; D unresolved. In germline, CDR1 is DFQATT, CDR2 SNEGSKA (reference sequence). The CDR3 runs 14 residues. Trimming removed 2 bases from V and 8 bases from J, with 15 bases in between. The CDR3 here is CSARSIRGGGELFF. Here the CDR3 DNA reads TGCAGTGCTAGATCCATCCGAGGCGGAGGGGAGCTGTTTTTT.

This clonotype was seen more than once but under ten times. The chain joins TRBV20-1 to TRBJ1-2; a weak D match, TRBD1 (5 bases). The germline V gene has CDR1 DFQATT and CDR2 SNEGSKA (reference sequence). The V gene lost 0 bases and the J gene lost 4 bases, with 18 bases spanning the gap. The CDR3 is made up of 16 amino acids. CDR3 in DNA: TGCAGTGCTAGAGATGGAGCGGGGGACGCCCCCTATGGCTACACCTTC. Translating gives CSARDGAGDAPYGYTF.

This clonotype has just a few counts. The genes are TRBV27 and TRBJ2-1, with 14 bases lining up with TRBD2. V shed 3 bases and J 8 bases; nucleotides not matched to a gene: 6. There are 16 residues in the CDR3. The germline gives CDR1 MNHEY, CDR2 SMNVEV (reference sequence). The CDR3 DNA follows: TGTGCCAGCAGTTTTTTCGGGGGACTAGCGGGGGATGAGCAGTTCTTC. As protein: CASSFFGGLAGDEQFF.

This clonotype was counted many times. The J gene is TRBJ1-6, the V gene TRBV5-5, with D perhaps matching TRBD1 (6 bases). This CDR3 spans 15 amino acids. CDR1 is SGHKS, CDR2 YYEKEE, per germline (reference sequence). Trimming removed 4 bases from V and 7 bases from J, with 15 bases in between. The CDR3 bases are TGTGCCAGCAGCCCCCCGGGGGCCTGGAATTCACCCCTCCACTTT. Protein sequence: CASSPPGAWNSPLHF.

This clonotype turned up a few times. The CDR3 nucleotides read TGTGCCAGCAGCTTAGTTCACAGGGATGATCCCTATGGCTACACCTTC. Translation: CASSLVHRDDPYGYTF. The chain is built from TRBV11-2 and TRBJ1-2, with TRBD1 as a possible D gene (6 bases). Per germline, CDR1 SGHAT and CDR2 FQNNGV. CDR3 size: 16 residues. V was trimmed by 1 base and J by 4 bases, leaving 16 bases between them.

The chain has TRBV12-3 or TRBV12-4 and TRBJ1-2; 7 bases map to TRBD1. The CDR3 contains 14 residues. V was pared by 5 bases and J by 4 bases, with 7 bases of the junction left unmatched. CDR3 amino acids: CASSPGQKVYGYTF. CDR3 DNA: TGTGCCAGCAGTCCGGGACAGAAAGTCTATGGCTACACCTTC.

In regard to this clonotype: A read error may explain this, as a much larger clone is one base away. J is TRBJ2-2 and V is TRBV5-4, with TRBD1 matching 10 bases. CDR3 length equals 15 residues. Per germline, CDR1 SGHNT and CDR2 YYREEE (reference sequence). V gave up 4 bases and J gave up 3 bases; unmatched junction bases: 3. The CDR3 sequence: CASSPGQGYTGELFF. CDR3 sequence (DNA): TGTGCCAGCAGCCCGGGACAGGGGTACACCGGGGAGCTGTTTTTT.

This clonotype has a handful of counts. The chain couples TRBV10-2 to TRBJ1-2, with D possibly being TRBD1 (5 bases). Germline V gene data show CDR1 as WSHSY and CDR2 as SAAADI. This CDR3 contains 13 residues. Trimming shortened V by 3 bases and J by 8 bases, and 13 bases separated the two germline ends. This CDR3 is CASSELGVGGYTF. CDR3 DNA sequence: TGCGCCAGCAGTGAATTGGGGGTTGGGGGCTACACCTTC.

This clonotype occurred many times. CDR3 DNA sequence: TGCAGCGTTGTTCAGGGGGATCCTTACGAGCAGTACTTC. This translates into CSVVQGDPYEQYF. The V gene is TRBV29-1, the J gene TRBJ2-7, with 7 nucleotides matching TRBD1. V lost 4 bases and J lost 4; bases outside the gene matches: 7. The CDR3 totals 13 residues. Germline lookup yields CDR1 SQVTM and CDR2 ANQGSEA.

V and J are TRBV7-9 and TRBJ1-6, with D possibly TRBD1 on 6 matching bases. CDR3 length: 14 amino acids. The V end lost 7 bases, the J end lost 10 bases, and 17 bases lay between the germline ends. CDR1 SEHNR and CDR2 FQNEAQ come from the germline V gene (reference sequence). The CDR3 DNA sequence: TGTGCCAGCACGCGGCCCCCAGGGGACTCACCCCTCCACTTT. It is translated as CASTRPPGDSPLHF. The whole variable domain, filled in from reference TRBV7-9 and TRBJ1-6, reads DTGVSQNPRHKITKRGQNVTFRCDPISEHNRLYWYRQTLGQGPEFLTYFQNEAQLEKSRLLSDRFSAERPKGSFSTLEIQRTEQGDSAMYLCASTRPPGDSPLHFGNGTRLTVT.

The rearrangement uses TRBV10-3 and TRBJ2-5; D might be TRBD2 (7 bases). Trimming cost V 3 bases and J 5 bases, with 16 bases left between them. Germline assignment: CDR1 ENHRY and CDR2 SYGVKD. This CDR3 is 15 amino acids long. CDR3 nucleotides: TGTGCCATCAGTGATTCGATCGGGGGGCAGGAGACCCAGTACTTC. Its translation is CAISDSIGGQETQYF.